This paragraph covers one TCR beta chain sequence. With 1 base removed from V and 3 bases from J, the gap between germline ends came to 7 bases. The CDR3 is 12 residues long. CDR1 GTSNPN and CDR2 SVGIG come from the germline V gene (reference sequence). These data come from a study of blood T cell repertoires in COVID-19. In the study overall: Samples representing acute and convalescent COVID-19 were sourced from the United States, Italy and Spain. Sample material is recorded as cDNA or gDNA derived from T cells, B-cell-depleted T cells, or PBMCs.

Authors' methods: Cell counts per sample came from amplifying reference gene primers. Generated by immunoSEQ multiplex PCR, the TCRdb table keeps only in-frame clones and is missing some. The DNA gave D and trimming, while V, J and clone size come from that table. The data hold 70,000 or so clones, with about 82% observed a single time. This TCR was sampled from a human donor in a cohort sampled during active COVID-19. V is TRBV30 and J is TRBJ2-7, with D unclear. Material: peripheral blood. The CDR3, as DNA: TGTGCCTGGAGTGCGACATTCTACGAGCAGTACTTC. Protein: CAWSATFYEQYF.